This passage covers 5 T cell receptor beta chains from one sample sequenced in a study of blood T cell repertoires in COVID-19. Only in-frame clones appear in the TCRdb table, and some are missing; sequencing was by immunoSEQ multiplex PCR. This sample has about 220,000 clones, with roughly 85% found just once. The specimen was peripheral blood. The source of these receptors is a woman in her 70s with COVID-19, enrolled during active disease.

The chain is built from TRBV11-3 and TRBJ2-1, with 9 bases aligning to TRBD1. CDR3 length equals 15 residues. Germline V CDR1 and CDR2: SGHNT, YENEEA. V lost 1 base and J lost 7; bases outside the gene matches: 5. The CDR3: CASSLGQGVGNEQFF. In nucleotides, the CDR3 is TGTGCCAGCAGCTTAGGACAGGGGGTGGGAAATGAGCAGTTCTTC.

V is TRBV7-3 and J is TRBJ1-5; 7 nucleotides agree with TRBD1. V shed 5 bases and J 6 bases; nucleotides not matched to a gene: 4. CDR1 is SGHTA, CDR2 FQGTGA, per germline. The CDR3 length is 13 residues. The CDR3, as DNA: TGTGCCAGCAGCATAGACAGGGCTCAGCCCCAGCATTTT. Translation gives CASSIDRAQPQHF.

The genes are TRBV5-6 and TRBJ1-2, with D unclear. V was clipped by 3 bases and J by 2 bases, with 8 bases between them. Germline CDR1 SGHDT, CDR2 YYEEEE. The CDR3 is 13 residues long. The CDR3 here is CASSSTGNYGYTF. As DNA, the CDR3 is TGTGCCAGCAGCTCTACCGGGAACTATGGCTACACCTTC.

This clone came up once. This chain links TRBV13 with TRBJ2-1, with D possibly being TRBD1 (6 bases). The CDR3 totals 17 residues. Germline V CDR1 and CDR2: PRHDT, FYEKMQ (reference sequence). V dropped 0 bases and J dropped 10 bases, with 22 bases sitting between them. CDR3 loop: CASSLGLTGQRVAEQFF. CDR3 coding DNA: TGTGCCAGCAGCTTAGGCCTTACGGGACAACGTGTAGCGGAGCAGTTCTTC.

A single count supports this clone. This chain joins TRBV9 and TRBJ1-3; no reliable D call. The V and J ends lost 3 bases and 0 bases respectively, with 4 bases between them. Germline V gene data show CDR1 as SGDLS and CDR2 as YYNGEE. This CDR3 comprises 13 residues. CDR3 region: CASSEHSGNTIYF. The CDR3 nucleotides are TGTGCCAGCAGCGAACACTCTGGAAACACCATATATTTT.